This T cell receptor beta chain is drawn from a study of T-cell memory formation after mild COVID-19. TCRdb fed the 5' RACE reads into MiXCR, producing one record per CDR3 protein. This repertoire shows under 550,000 distinct CDR3 sequences, around a sixth found once; its top ten account for over 9%. Germline V gene sequence: CDR1 KGHDR, CDR2 SFDVKD. After removal of 2 bases from V and 0 bases from J, the junction contained 6 bases not matched to a gene. The CDR3 runs to 19 residues. This TCR was sampled from an adult woman who had mild COVID-19 (a few samples of this study predate the infection). Cell type and time point are not known. This chain joins TRBV24-1 and TRBJ2-2; 12 bases line up with TRBD2. Sequenced sample: PBMCs or a T cell subset sorted from them (not recorded which). The CDR3 spells CATSDWGTSGFANTGELFF. CDR3 in DNA: TGTGCCACCAGTGATTGGGGGACTAGCGGGTTCGCGAACACCGGGGAGCTGTTTTTT.